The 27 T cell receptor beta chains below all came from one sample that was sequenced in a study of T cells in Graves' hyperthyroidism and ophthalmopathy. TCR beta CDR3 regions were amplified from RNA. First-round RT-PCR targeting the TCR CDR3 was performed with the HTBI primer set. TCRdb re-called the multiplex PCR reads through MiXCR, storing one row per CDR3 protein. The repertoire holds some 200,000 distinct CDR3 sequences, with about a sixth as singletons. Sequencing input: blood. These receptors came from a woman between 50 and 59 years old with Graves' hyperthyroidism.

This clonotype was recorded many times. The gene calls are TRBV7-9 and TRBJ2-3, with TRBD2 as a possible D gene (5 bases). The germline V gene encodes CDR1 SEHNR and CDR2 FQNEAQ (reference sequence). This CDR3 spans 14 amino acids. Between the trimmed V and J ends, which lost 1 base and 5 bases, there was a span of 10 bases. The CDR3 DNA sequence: TGTGCCAGCAGCTTAGTGCTGGCGGGAGATACGCAGTATTTT. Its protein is CASSLVLAGDTQYF.

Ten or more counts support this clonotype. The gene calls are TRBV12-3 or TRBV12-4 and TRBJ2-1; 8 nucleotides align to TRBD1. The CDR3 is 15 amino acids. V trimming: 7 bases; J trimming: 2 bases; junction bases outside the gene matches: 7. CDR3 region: CASTLQQGAYNEQFF. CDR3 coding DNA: TGTGCCAGCACCTTACAACAGGGGGCCTACAATGAGCAGTTCTTC.

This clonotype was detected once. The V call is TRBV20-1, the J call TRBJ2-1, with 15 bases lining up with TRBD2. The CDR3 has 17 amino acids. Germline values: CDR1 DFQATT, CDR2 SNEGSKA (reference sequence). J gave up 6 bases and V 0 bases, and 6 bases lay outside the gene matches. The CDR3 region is CSARDWTSGRAVNEQFF. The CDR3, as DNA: TGCAGTGCTAGAGATTGGACTAGCGGGAGGGCCGTCAATGAGCAGTTCTTC.

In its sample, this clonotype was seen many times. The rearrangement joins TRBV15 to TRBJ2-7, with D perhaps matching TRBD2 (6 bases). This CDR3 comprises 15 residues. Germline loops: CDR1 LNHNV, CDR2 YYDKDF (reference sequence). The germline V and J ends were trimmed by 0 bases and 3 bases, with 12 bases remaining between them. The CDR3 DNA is TGTGCCACCAGCAGAGAGCTGGGGGGAGGCTACGAGCAGTACTTC. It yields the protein CATSRELGGGYEQYF. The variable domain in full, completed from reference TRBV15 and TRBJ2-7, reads DAMVIQNPRYQVTQFGKPVTLSCSQTLNHNVMYWYQQKSSQAPKLLFHYYDKDFNNEADTPDNFQSRRPNTSFCFLDIRSPGLGDTAMYLCATSRELGGGYEQYFGPGTRLTVT.

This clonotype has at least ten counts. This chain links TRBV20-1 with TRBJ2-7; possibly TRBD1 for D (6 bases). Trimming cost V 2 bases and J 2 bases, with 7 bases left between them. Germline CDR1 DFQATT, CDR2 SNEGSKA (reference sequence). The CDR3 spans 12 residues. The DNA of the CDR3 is TGCAGTGCTAGACAGGGGCCCTACGAGCAGTACTTC. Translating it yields CSARQGPYEQYF.

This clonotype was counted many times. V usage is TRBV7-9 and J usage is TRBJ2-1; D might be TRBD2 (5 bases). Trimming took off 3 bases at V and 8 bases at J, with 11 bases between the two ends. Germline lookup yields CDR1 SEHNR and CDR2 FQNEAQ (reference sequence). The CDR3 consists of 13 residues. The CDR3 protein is CASSFPGKDEQFF. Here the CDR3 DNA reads TGTGCCAGCAGCTTTCCCGGGAAGGATGAGCAGTTCTTC. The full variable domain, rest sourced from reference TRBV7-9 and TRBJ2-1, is DTGVSQNPRHKITKRGQNVTFRCDPISEHNRLYWYRQTLGQGPEFLTYFQNEAQLEKSRLLSDRFSAERPKGSFSTLEIQRTEQGDSAMYLCASSFPGKDEQFFGPGTRLTVL.

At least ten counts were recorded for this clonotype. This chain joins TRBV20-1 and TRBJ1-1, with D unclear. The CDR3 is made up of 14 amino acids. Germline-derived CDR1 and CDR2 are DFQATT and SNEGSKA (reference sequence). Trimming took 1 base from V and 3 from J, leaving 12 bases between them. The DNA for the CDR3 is TGCAGTGCTAGAGGATTCCATGGGGACACTGAAGCTTTCTTT. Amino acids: CSARGFHGDTEAFF.

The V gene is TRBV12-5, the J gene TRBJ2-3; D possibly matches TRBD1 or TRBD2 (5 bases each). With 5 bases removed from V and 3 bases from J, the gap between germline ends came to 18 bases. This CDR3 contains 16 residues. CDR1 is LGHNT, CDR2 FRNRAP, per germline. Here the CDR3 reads CASGRDVGSPTDTQYF. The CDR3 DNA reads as TGTGCTAGTGGTAGGGACGTTGGGAGCCCTACAGATACGCAGTATTTT.

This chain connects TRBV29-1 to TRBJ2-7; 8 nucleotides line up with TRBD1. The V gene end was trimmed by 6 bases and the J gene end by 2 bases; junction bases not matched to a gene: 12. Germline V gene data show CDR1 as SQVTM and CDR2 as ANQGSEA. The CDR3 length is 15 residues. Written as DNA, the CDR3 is TGCAGCGTCGTTGGACAGGGCCGGAGGACCTACGAGCAGTACTTC. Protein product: CSVVGQGRRTYEQYF.

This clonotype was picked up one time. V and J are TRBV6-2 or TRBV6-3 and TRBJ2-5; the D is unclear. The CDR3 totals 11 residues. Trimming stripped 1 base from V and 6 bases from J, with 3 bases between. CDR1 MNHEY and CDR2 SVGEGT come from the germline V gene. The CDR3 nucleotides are TGTGCCAGCAGTTACTTCAAGACCCAGTACTTC. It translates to CASSYFKTQYF.

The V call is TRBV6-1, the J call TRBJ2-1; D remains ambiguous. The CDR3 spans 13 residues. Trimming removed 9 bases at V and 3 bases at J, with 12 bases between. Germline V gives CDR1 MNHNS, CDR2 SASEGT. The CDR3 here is CASTGNLYNEQFF. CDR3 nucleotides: TGTGCCAGTACCGGAAACCTCTACAATGAGCAGTTCTTC.

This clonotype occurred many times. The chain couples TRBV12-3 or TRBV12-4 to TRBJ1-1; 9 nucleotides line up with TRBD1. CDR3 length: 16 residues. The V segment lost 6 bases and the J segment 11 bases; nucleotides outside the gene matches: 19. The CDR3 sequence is CASSPRDRVLWVRAFF. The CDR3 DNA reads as TGTGCCAGCAGCCCCCGGGACAGGGTCCTCTGGGTAAGGGCTTTCTTT.

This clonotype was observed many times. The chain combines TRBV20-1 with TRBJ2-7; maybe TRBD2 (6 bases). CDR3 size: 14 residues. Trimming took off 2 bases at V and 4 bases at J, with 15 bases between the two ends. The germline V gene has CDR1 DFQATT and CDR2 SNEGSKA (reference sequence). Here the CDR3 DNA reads TGCAGTGCTAGACCGGGAGCGGGTAATTACGAGCAGTACTTC. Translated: CSARPGAGNYEQYF.

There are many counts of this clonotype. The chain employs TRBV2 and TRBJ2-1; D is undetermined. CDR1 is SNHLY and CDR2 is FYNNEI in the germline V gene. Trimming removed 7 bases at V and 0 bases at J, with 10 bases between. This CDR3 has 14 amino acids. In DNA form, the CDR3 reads TGTGCCAGCATCGAGTATTACTCCTACAATGAGCAGTTCTTC. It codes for CASIEYYSYNEQFF.

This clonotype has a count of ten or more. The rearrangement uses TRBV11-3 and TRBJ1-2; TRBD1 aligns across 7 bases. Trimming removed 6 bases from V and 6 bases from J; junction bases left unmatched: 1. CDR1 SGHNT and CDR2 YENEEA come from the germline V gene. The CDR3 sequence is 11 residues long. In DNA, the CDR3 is TGTGCCAGCAGTACAGGGGATGGCTACACCTTC. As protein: CASSTGDGYTF.

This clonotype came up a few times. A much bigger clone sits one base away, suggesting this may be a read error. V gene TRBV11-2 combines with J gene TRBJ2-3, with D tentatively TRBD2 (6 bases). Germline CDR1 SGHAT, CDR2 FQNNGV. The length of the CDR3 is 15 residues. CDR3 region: CAGSVSGASTDTQYF. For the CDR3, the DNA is TGTGCCGGCAGCGTTAGCGGAGCTAGCACAGATACGCAGTATTTT.

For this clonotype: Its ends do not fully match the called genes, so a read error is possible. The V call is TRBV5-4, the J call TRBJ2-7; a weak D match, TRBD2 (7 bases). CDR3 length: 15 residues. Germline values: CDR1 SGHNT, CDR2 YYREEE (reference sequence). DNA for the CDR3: TGTGCCAGCAGCGGAGCTGCGGCAGGGGACTACGAGCAGTCCTTC. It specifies CASSGAAAGDYEQSF.

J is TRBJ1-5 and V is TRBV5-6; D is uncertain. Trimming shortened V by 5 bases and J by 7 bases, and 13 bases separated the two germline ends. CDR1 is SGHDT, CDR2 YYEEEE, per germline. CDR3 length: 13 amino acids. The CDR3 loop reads CASRSTTGQPQHF. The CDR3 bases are TGTGCCAGCAGATCGACGACTGGCCAGCCCCAGCATTTT.

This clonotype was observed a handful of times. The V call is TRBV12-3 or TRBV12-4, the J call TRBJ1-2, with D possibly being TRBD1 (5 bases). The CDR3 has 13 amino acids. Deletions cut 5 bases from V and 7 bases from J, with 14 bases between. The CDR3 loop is CASSPDRFGGYTF. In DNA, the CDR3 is TGTGCCAGCAGTCCCGACAGATTTGGTGGCTACACCTTC.

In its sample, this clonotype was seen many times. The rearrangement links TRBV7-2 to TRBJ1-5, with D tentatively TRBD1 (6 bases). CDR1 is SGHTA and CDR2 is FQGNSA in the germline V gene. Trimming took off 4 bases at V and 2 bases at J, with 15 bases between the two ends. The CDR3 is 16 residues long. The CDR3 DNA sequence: TGTGCCAGCAGCTCTCCACCAGGGGAGGGCAATCAGCCCCAGCATTTT. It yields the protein CASSSPPGEGNQPQHF.

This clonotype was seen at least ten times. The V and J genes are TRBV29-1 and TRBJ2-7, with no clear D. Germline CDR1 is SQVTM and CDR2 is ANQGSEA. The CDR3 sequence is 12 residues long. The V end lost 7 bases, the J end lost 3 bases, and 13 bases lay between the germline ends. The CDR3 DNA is TGCAGCGCTGGCTCGCCGGACTACGAGCAGTACTTC. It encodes CSAGSPDYEQYF.

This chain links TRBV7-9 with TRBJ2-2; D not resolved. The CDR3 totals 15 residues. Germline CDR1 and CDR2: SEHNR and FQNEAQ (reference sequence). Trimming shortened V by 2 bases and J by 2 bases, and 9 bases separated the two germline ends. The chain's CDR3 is CASSLLGFNTGELFF. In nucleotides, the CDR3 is TGTGCCAGCAGCTTACTAGGATTTAACACCGGGGAGCTGTTTTTT.

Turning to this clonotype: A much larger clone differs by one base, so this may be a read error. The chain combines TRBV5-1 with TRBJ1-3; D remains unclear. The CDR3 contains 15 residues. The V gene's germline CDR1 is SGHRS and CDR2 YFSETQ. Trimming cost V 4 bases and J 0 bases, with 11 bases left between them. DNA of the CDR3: TGCGCCAGCAGCACGGACGACGTCTCTGGAAACACCATATATTTT. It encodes CASSTDDVSGNTIYF.

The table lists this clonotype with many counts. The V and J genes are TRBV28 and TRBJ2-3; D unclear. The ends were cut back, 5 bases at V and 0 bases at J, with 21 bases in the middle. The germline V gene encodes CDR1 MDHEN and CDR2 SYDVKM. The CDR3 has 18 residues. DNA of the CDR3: TGTGCCAGCAGTCCGATATTTGGGCAGTACCCTAGCACAGATACGCAGTATTTT. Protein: CASSPIFGQYPSTDTQYF.

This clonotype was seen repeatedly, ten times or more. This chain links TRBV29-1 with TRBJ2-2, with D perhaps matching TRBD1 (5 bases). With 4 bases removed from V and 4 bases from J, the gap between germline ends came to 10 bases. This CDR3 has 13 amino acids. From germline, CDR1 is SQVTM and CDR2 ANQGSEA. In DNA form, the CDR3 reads TGCAGCGTTGGCAGGGTCGGCACCGGGGAGCTGTTTTTT. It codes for CSVGRVGTGELFF.

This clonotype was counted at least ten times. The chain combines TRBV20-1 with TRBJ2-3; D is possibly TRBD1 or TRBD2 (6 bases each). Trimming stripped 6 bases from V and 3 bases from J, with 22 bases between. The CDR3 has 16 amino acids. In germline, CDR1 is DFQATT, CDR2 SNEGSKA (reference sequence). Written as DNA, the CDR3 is TGCAGTGCCCTCGGGGGACGGACCAGGGGAACAGATACGCAGTATTTT. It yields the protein CSALGGRTRGTDTQYF.

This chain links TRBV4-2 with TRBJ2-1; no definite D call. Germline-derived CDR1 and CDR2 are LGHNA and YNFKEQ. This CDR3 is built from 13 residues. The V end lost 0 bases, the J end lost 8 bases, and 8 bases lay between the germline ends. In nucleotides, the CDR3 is TGTGCCAGCAGCCAAGATTTTGGCGATGAGCAGTTCTTC. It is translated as CASSQDFGDEQFF.